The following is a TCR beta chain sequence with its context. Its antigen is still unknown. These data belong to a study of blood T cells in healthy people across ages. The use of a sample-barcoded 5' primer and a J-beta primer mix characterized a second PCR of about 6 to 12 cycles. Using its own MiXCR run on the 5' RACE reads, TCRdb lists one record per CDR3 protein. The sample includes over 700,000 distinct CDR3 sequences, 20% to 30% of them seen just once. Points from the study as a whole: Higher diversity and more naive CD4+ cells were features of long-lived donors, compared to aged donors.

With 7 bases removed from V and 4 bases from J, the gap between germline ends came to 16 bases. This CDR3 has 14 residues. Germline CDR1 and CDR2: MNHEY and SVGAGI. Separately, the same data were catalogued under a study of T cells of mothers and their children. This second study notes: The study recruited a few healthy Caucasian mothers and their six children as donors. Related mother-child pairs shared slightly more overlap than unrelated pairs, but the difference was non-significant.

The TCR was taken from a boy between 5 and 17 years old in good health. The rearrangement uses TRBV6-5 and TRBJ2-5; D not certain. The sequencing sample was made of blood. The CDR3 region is CASTNPGVSETQYF. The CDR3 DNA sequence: TGTGCCAGCACCAACCCTGGGGTATCAGAGACCCAGTACTTC.